This T cell receptor beta chain was documented in a study of shared clonotypes between healthy human individuals. Assay used: immunoSEQ multiplex PCR; TCRdb lists only in-frame clones, some missing. This table has 1,500,000 or so clones, roughly 95% appearing once. Per the germline V gene, CDR1 is MNHNY and CDR2 is SVGAGI (reference sequence). V lost 5 bases and J lost 3, with 8 bases in between. The CDR3 covers 13 residues. Adult Caucasians living in Nashville, Tennessee made up all of the donors. This clonotype was obtained from a man between 25 and 39 years old in good health. The sequenced sample was naive CD4+ T cells sorted from blood. As to subset: CD45RA+ positively selected. The rearrangement joins TRBV6-6 to TRBJ1-5, with D unresolved. The CDR3: CASSPPDNQPQHF. The CDR3 coding sequence is TGTGCCAGCAGTCCGCCGGACAATCAGCCCCAGCATTTT.